This note documents a single T cell receptor (beta chain) sequence. The entry originates in a study of PD-L1 blockade in urothelial cancer. Study-level information: Bladder-origin urothelial cancer in males described about 85% of the 29 patients. The analyses of blood took place 3 weeks (second dose) and 6 weeks after treatment start.

Spiked synthetic TCR analogs estimated absolute template abundance per PCR. TCRdb keeps only in-frame clones here, not all; method: immunoSEQ multiplex PCR. The data hold over 45,000 clones, with more than 70% observed a single time. The receptor was isolated from a man in his forties or fifties with urothelial cancer. The sample consisted of PBMCs, taken around atezolizumab (anti-PD-L1) treatment.

DNA of the CDR3: TGTGCCACCAGCAGAGGCCAGACTAGCGGGCCCTGGGTCCTGACTTTC. Protein sequence: CATSRGQTSGPWVLTF. The V call is TRBV15, the J call TRBJ2-6; 10 nucleotides line up with TRBD2. From germline, CDR1 is LNHNV and CDR2 YYDKDF (reference sequence). The CDR3 runs 16 residues. V lost 1 base and J lost 13; bases outside the gene matches: 10.